Following are 19 T cell receptor beta chains from one sample sequenced in a study of shared clonotypes between healthy human individuals. TCRdb's copy holds only in-frame clones and misses some; the assay was immunoSEQ multiplex PCR. Altogether under 1,900,000 clones are present, 97% to 99% being singletons, with the ten largest covering approximately 0.38%. Specimen: naive CD4+ T cells sorted from blood. Subset indicated: CD45RA+ positively selected. Receptors were obtained from a man aged 25-40 years in good health.

The chain combines TRBV29-1 with TRBJ2-1; D is undetermined. The CDR3 has 14 residues. The V gene's germline CDR1 is SQVTM and CDR2 ANQGSEA. V lost 4 bases and J lost 3, with 13 bases in between. The CDR3 nucleotides are TGCAGCGTTGTCCTCCCCCCAGGCTACAATGAGCAGTTCTTC. Protein: CSVVLPPGYNEQFF.

For this clone: This sample includes further DNA sequences coding for the same CDR3. The V and J genes are TRBV18 and TRBJ2-7; possibly TRBD1 for D (5 bases). Trimming pared 2 bases from V and 6 bases from J, leaving 8 bases between. The CDR3 runs to 12 residues. CDR1 is KGHSH and CDR2 is LQKENI in the germline V gene. For the CDR3, the DNA is TGTGCCAGCTCACCAACAGGTCCCGAGCAGTACTTC. Amino acid sequence: CASSPTGPEQYF.

V and J are TRBV5-1 and TRBJ1-3; 7 nucleotides align to TRBD1. With 4 bases clipped from V and 4 bases from J, the junction kept 8 bases outside the gene matches. The CDR3 length is 15 residues. Germline CDR1 is SGHRS and CDR2 is YFSETQ. For the CDR3, the DNA is TGCGCCAGCAGCAGAGGGACAGCCCTGGGAAACACCATATATTTT. As protein: CASSRGTALGNTIYF.

This chain uses TRBV6-5 with TRBJ2-1; D is possibly TRBD1 (5 bases). The CDR3 runs to 15 residues. CDR1 and CDR2 (germline): MNHEY, SVGAGI. V dropped 5 bases and J dropped 1 base, with 12 bases sitting between them. CDR3: CASSPGRRSYNEQFF. In DNA form, the CDR3 reads TGTGCCAGCAGTCCAGGGCGAAGGTCCTACAATGAGCAGTTCTTC.

V gene TRBV6-1 combines with J gene TRBJ2-3, with 7 positions matching TRBD1. Germline V gives CDR1 MNHNS, CDR2 SASEGT. Losses at the gene ends were 6 bases for V and 4 bases for J; bases not matched to a gene: 10. CDR3 length: 15 residues. CDR3 region: CASRMDRPGSDTQYF. CDR3 nucleotide sequence: TGTGCCAGCAGGATGGACAGGCCGGGGTCAGATACGCAGTATTTT.

The chain employs TRBV6-1 and TRBJ1-2, with unresolved D. The germline gives CDR1 MNHNS, CDR2 SASEGT. V was clipped by 4 bases and J by 0 bases, with 12 bases between them. The CDR3 spans 15 residues. The CDR3 reads CASSVLTKANYGYTF. The DNA for the CDR3 is TGTGCCAGCAGTGTCCTGACTAAGGCTAACTATGGCTACACCTTC.

The chain combines TRBV10-3 with TRBJ2-1; TRBD2 matches at 13 bases. V was pared by 4 bases and J by 6 bases, with 6 bases of the junction left unmatched. There are 16 residues in the CDR3. Per germline, CDR1 ENHRY and CDR2 SYGVKD. The CDR3 DNA is TGTGCCATCAGTGGATTAGGACTAGCGGGAGCCAATGAGCAGTTCTTC. It yields the protein CAISGLGLAGANEQFF.

This clone was seen a few times. The same CDR3 arises from other DNA sequences in this sample as well. The rearrangement uses TRBV5-1 and TRBJ2-7, with D perhaps matching TRBD2 (6 bases). Germline CDR1 and CDR2: SGHRS and YFSETQ. The CDR3 sequence is 13 residues long. Between the trimmed V and J ends, which lost 4 bases and 7 bases, there was a span of 15 bases. Here the CDR3 reads CASSPGGPYEQYF. CDR3 in DNA: TGCGCCAGCAGCCCCGGAGGGCCGTATGAGCAGTACTTC.

The gene calls are TRBV2 and TRBJ1-3, with 7 bases identical to TRBD1. The junction had 8 bases not matched to a gene; V was cut back by 6 bases and J by 0 bases. Per the germline V gene, CDR1 is SNHLY and CDR2 is FYNNEI. The CDR3 sequence is 16 residues long. The CDR3 spells CASSSPRGYSGNTIYF. As DNA, the CDR3 is TGTGCCAGCAGCAGTCCCAGGGGGTACTCTGGAAACACCATATATTTT.

This chain joins TRBV5-6 and TRBJ2-3; D call uncertain. Germline V lookup: CDR1 SGHDT, CDR2 YYEEEE. The CDR3 length is 14 residues. V was shortened by 0 bases and J by 5 bases, with 10 bases between the two germline ends. The CDR3 nucleotides are TGTGCCAGCAGCTTGGCAGGAGCGAAAGATACGCAGTATTTT. Its protein product is CASSLAGAKDTQYF.

A word on this clone: This sample includes further DNA sequences coding for the same CDR3. For the CDR3, the DNA is TGTGCCAGCAGTGAGGCTAGCTACGAGCAGTACTTC. It codes for CASSEASYEQYF. The chain employs TRBV2 and TRBJ2-7; D uncertain. The CDR3 extends over 12 amino acids. V was trimmed by 3 bases and J by 3 bases, leaving 6 bases between them. Per germline, CDR1 SNHLY and CDR2 FYNNEI.

This chain links TRBV6-1 with TRBJ2-7; no definite D call. Deletions cut 1 base from V and 9 bases from J, with 10 bases between. The germline CDR1 and CDR2 sequences are MNHNS and SASEGT. The CDR3 sequence is 12 residues long. Here the CDR3 DNA reads TGTGCCAGCAGTGAAGTTGGTCGTCGGCAGTACTTC. Its protein is CASSEVGRRQYF.

The chain combines TRBV29-1 with TRBJ2-7; D might be TRBD2 (6 bases). The CDR3 length is 13 residues. Germline V lookup: CDR1 SQVTM, CDR2 ANQGSEA. V dropped 3 bases and J dropped 0 bases, with 9 bases sitting between them. The CDR3 region has the DNA TGCAGCGTTGATGGGCGGGACTCCTACGAGCAGTACTTC. This encodes CSVDGRDSYEQYF.

J is TRBJ2-7 and V is TRBV5-1; D perhaps matches TRBD1 (6 bases). V was clipped by 1 base and J by 3 bases, with 11 bases between them. The CDR3 is 14 amino acids. Germline CDR1 SGHRS, CDR2 YFSETQ. CDR3 sequence reads: CASSLRQESYEQYF. CDR3 sequence (DNA): TGCGCCAGCAGCTTGCGACAGGAGAGCTACGAGCAGTACTTC.

The chain has TRBV6-1 and TRBJ2-1, with D possibly being TRBD2 (6 bases). V was cut by 5 bases and J by 2 bases, with 13 bases left in between. Germline CDR1 and CDR2: MNHNS and SASEGT. The CDR3 loop spans 15 amino acids. This CDR3 is CASSTERAAYNEQFF. The CDR3 DNA is TGTGCCAGCAGTACCGAGCGGGCCGCCTACAATGAGCAGTTCTTC.

Written as DNA, the CDR3 is TGTGCCAGCAGCTTTGGGGCCGGGGGCGTGAAGGACGAGCAGTACTTC. Translating gives CASSFGAGGVKDEQYF. This chain uses TRBV7-9 with TRBJ2-7; D may be TRBD1 or TRBD2 (6 bases each). The CDR3 runs to 16 residues. V was cut by 3 bases and J by 5 bases, with 20 bases left in between. The V gene's germline CDR1 is SEHNR and CDR2 FQNEAQ (reference sequence).

This sequence joins TRBV2 and TRBJ2-7; D unclear. V lost 7 bases and J 2 bases, leaving 12 bases between the germline ends. The CDR3 length is 13 residues. Germline CDR1 and CDR2: SNHLY and FYNNEI. The CDR3: CASTQATTYEQYF. The DNA for the CDR3 is TGTGCCAGCACCCAGGCAACAACCTACGAGCAGTACTTC.

This rearrangement joins TRBV18 to TRBJ2-5, with D maybe TRBD2 (5 bases). This CDR3 comprises 16 residues. CDR1 KGHSH and CDR2 LQKENI come from the germline V gene. Deletions cut 2 bases from V and 5 bases from J, with 18 bases between. CDR3 coding DNA: TGTGCCAGCTCACCAGCGGGCATTTTGGTCTGGGAGACCCAGTACTTC. Protein product: CASSPAGILVWETQYF.

This clone was counted once. The chain links TRBV28 to TRBJ1-1; D call uncertain. Germline CDR1 and CDR2: MDHEN and SYDVKM. The CDR3 consists of 10 residues. Between the trimmed V and J ends, which lost 6 bases and 14 bases, there was a span of 13 bases. Here the CDR3 DNA reads TGTGCCAGCAGGGAGGACTTGGAGTTCTTT. Its protein is CASREDLEFF.